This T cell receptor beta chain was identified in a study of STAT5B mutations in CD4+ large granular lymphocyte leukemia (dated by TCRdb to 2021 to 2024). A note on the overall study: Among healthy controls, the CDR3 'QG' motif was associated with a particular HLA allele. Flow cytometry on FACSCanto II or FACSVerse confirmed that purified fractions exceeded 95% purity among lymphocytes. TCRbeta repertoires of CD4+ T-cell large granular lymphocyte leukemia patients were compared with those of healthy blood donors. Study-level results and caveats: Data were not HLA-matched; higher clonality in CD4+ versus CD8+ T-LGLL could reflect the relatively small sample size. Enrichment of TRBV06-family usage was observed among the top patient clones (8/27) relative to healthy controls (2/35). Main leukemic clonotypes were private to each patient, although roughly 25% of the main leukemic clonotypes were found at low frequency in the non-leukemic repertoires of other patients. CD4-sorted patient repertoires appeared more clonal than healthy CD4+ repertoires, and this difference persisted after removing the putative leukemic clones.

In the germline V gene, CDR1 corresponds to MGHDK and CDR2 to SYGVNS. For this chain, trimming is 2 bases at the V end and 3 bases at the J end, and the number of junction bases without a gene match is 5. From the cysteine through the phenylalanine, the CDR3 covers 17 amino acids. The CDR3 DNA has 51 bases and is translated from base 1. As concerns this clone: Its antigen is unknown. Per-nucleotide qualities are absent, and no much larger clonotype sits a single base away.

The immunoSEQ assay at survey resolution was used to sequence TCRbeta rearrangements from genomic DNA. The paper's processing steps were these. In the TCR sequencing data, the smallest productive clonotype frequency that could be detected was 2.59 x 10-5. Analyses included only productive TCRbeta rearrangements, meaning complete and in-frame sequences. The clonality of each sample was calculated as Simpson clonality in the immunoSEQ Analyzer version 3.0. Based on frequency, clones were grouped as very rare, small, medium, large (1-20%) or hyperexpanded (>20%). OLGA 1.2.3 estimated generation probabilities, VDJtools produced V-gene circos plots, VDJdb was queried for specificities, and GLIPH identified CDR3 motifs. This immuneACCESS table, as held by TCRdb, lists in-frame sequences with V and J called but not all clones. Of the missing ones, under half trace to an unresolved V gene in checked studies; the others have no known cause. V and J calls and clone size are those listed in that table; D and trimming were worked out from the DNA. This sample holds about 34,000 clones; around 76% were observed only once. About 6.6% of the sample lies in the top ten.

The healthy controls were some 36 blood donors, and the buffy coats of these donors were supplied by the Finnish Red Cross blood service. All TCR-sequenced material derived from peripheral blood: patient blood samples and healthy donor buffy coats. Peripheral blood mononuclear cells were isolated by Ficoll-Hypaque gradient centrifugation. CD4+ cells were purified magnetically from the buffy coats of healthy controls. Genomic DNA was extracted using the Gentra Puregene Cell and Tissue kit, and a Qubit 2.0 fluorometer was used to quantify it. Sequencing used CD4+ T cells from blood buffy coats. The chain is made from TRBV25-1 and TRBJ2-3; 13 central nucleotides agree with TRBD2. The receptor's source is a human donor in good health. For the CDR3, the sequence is CASSELGLAGTTDTQYF. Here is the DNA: TGTGCCAGCAGTGAACTGGGACTAGCGGGGACAACAGATACGCAGTATTTT.